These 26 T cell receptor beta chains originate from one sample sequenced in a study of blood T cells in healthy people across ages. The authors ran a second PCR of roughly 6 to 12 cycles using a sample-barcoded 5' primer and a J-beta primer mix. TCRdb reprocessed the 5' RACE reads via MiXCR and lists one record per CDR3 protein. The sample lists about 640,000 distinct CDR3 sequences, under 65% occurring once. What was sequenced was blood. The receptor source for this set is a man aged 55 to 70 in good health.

The CDR3: CASSQKVGPSTDTQYF. The CDR3 DNA is TGTGCCAGCAGCCAGAAGGTGGGGCCTAGCACAGATACGCAGTATTTT. The chain joins TRBV5-4 to TRBJ2-3; a weak D match, TRBD1 (5 bases). This CDR3 has 16 amino acids. Deletions cut 4 bases from V and 0 bases from J, with 15 bases between. Germline values: CDR1 SGHNT, CDR2 YYREEE (reference sequence).

The CDR3 here is CASSLDGGRNIQYF. In DNA form, the CDR3 reads TGTGCCAGCAGTTTAGATGGGGGTCGCAACATTCAGTACTTC. The chain combines TRBV27 with TRBJ2-4; the D call may be TRBD1 or TRBD2 (5 bases each). Germline loops: CDR1 MNHEY, CDR2 SMNVEV (reference sequence). The CDR3 runs to 14 residues. V was clipped by 2 bases and J by 7 bases, with 12 bases between them.

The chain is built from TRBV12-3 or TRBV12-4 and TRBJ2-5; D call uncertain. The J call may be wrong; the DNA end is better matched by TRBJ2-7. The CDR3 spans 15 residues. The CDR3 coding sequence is TGTGCCAGCAGTCCCGGCGCCCAGGTTGCCTACGAGCAGTACTTC. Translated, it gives CASSPGAQVAYEQYF.

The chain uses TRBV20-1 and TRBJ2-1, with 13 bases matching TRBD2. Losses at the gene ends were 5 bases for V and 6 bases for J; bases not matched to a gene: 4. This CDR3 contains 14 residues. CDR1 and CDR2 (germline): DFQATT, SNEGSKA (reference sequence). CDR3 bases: TGCAGTGCTGAACTAGCGGGGGGGTCCAATGAGCAGTTCTTC. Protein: CSAELAGGSNEQFF.

Here the CDR3 reads CASSPVGQPVTEAFF. CDR3 nucleotides: TGTGCCAGCAGCCCCGTTGGACAGCCGGTCACTGAAGCTTTCTTT. The gene calls are TRBV9 and TRBJ1-1; tentative D call: TRBD1 (6 bases). This CDR3 spans 15 amino acids. CDR1 and CDR2 (germline): SGDLS, YYNGEE. Trimming left V 4 bases short and J 4 bases short, with 17 bases between. The full variable domain, its missing parts supplied by reference TRBV9 and TRBJ1-1, is DSGVTQTPKHLITATGQRVTLRCSPRSGDLSVYWYQQSLDQGLQFLIQYYNGEERAKGNILERFSAQQFPDLHSELNLSSLELGDSALYFCASSPVGQPVTEAFFGQGTRLTVV.

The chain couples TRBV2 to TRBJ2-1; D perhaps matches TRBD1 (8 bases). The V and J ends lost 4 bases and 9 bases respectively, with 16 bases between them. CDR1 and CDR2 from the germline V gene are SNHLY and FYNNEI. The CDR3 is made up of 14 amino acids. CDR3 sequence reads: CASSGQGRGAEQFF. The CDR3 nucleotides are TGTGCCAGCAGTGGACAGGGGAGGGGGGCTGAGCAGTTCTTC.

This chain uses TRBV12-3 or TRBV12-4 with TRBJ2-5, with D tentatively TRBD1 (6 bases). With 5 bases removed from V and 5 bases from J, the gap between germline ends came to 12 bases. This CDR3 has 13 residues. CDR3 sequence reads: CASSVRGMETQYF. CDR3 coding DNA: TGTGCCAGCAGTGTAAGGGGGATGGAGACCCAGTACTTC.

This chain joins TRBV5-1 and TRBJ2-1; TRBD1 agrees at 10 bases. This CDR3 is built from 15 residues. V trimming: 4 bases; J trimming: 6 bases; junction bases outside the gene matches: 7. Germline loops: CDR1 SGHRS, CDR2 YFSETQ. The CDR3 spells CASSVPGQGSNEQFF. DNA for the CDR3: TGCGCCAGCAGCGTCCCGGGACAGGGGAGCAATGAGCAGTTCTTC.

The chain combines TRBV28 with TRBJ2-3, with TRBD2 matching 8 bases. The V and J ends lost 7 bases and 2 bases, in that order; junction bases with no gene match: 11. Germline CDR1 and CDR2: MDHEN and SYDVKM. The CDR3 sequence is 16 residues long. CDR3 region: CASTRLSGGFTDTQYF. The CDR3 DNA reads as TGTGCCAGCACTCGCCTGAGCGGGGGATTCACAGATACGCAGTATTTT.

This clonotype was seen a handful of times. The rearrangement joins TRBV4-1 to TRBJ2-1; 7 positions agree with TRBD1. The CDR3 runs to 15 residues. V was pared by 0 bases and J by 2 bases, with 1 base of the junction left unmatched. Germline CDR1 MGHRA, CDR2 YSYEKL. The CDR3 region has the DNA TGCGCCAGCAGCCAAGATGGGACAGCCTACAATGAGCAGTTCTTC. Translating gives CASSQDGTAYNEQFF.

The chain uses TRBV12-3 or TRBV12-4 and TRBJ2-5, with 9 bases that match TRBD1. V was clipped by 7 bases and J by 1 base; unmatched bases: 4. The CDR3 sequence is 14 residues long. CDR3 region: CASTSQGAQETQYF. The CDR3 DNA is TGTGCCAGCACCTCACAGGGGGCCCAAGAGACCCAGTACTTC.

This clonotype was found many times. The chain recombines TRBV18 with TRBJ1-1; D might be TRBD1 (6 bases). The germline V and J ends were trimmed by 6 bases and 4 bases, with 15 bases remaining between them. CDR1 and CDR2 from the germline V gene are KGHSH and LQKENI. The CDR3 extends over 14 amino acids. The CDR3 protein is CASSLQGLVTEAFF. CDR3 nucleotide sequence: TGTGCCAGCTCGCTACAGGGTTTGGTCACTGAAGCTTTCTTT.

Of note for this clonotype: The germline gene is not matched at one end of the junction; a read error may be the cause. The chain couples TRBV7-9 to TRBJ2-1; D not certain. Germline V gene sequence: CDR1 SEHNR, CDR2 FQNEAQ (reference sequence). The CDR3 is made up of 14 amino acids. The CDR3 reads CASSSRGPYNEQFF. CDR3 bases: TGCGCCAGCAGCTCCCGAGGACCCTACAATGAGCAGTTCTTC.

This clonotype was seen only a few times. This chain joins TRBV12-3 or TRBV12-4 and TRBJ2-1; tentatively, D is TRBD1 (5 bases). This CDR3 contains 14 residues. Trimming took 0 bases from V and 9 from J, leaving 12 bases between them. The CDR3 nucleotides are TGTGCCAGCAGTTTAGCTTTGGGGCGAGGTGAGCAGTTCTTC. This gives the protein CASSLALGRGEQFF.

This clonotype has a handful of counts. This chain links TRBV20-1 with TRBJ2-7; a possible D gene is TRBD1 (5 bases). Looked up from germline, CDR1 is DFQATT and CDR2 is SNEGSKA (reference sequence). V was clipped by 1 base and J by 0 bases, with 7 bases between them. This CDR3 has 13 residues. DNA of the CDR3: TGCAGTGCTAGAGGGGGCACCTCCTACGAGCAGTACTTC. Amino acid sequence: CSARGGTSYEQYF.

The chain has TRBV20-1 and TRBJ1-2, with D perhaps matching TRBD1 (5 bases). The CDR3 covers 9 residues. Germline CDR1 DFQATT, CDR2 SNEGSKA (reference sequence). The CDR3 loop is CRESRADTF. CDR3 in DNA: TGCAGGGAGAGCAGGGCGGACACCTTC.

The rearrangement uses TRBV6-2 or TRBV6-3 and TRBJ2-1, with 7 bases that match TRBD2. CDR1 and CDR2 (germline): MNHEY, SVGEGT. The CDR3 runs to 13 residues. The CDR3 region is CAGGDPGISEQFF. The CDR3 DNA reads TGTGCTGGGGGGGATCCTGGGATCAGTGAGCAGTTCTTC.

As DNA, the CDR3 is TGTGCCAGCAGTCCAGCGGGCCGGAGATGGGATACGCAGTATTTT. As protein: CASSPAGRRWDTQYF. The chain recombines TRBV27 with TRBJ2-3; the D gene is possibly TRBD2 (6 bases). This CDR3 contains 15 residues. V gave up 5 bases and J gave up 6 bases, with 18 bases separating them. CDR1 and CDR2 (germline): MNHEY, SMNVEV (reference sequence).

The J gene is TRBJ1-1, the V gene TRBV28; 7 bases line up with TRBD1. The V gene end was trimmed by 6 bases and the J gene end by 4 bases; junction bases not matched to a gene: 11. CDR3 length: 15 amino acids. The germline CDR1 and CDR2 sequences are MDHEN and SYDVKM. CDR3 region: CASSDLGGLGTEAFF. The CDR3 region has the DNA TGTGCCAGCAGCGACTTAGGGGGCTTGGGCACTGAAGCTTTCTTT.

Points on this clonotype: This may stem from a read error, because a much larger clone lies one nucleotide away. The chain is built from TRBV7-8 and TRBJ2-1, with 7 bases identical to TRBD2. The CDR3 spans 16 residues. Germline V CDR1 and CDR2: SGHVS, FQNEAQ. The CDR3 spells CAGSLAGLASRNEQFF. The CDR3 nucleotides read TGTGCCGGCAGCTTAGCGGGTTTAGCTTCAAGGAATGAGCAGTTCTTC.

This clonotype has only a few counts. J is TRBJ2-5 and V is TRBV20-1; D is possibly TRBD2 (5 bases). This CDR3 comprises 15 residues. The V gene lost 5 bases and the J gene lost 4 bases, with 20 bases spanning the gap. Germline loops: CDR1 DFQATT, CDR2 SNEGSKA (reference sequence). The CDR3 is CSALKGSLRGETQYF. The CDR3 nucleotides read TGCAGTGCTCTGAAAGGGTCTCTCCGGGGAGAGACCCAGTACTTC.

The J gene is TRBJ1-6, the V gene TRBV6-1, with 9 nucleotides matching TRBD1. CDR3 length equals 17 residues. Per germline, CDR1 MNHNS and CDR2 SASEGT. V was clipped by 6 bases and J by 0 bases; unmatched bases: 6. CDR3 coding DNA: TGTGCCAGCAGCCGACAGGGGGGGAGCTCCTATAATTCACCCCTCCACTTT. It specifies CASSRQGGSSYNSPLHF.

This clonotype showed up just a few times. The chain's CDR3 is CASSYSAEAGYTF. The CDR3 nucleotides are TGTGCCAGCAGTTACTCGGCGGAGGCTGGCTACACCTTC. The rearrangement links TRBV6-6 to TRBJ1-2; no clear D. V was trimmed by 0 bases and J by 7 bases, leaving 9 bases between them. The CDR3 runs to 13 residues. In germline, CDR1 is MNHNY, CDR2 SVGAGI (reference sequence).

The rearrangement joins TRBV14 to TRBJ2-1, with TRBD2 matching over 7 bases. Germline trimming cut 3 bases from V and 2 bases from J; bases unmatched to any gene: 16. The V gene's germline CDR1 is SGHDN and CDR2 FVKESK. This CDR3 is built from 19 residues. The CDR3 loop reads CASSQSPTQRGTTYNEQFF. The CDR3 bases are TGTGCCAGCAGCCAGTCCCCGACGCAACGGGGGACTACCTACAATGAGCAGTTCTTC.

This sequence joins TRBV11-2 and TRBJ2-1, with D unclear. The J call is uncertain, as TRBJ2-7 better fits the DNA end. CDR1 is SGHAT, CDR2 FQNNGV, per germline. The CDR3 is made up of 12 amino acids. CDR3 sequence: CASSPSDNEQYF. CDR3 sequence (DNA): TGTGCCAGCAGCCCCTCGGATAATGAGCAGTACTTC.

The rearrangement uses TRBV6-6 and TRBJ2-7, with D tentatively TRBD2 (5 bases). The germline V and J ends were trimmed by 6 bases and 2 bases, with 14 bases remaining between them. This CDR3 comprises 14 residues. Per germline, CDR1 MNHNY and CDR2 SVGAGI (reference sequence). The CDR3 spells CASREVGGTYEQYF. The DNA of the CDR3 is TGTGCCAGCAGGGAGGTCGGCGGCACCTACGAGCAGTACTTC.